The sequence of this T cell receptor beta chain was determined in a study of CD8 T cells in ankylosing spondylitis. On this clonotype itself: Its target is not known.

V lost 1 base and J 0 bases, leaving 15 bases between the germline ends. CDR1 and CDR2 from the germline V gene are MGHRA and YSYEKL. The CDR3 contains 17 residues. Broader study findings: Blood of patients with ankylosing spondylitis appeared to be characterized by a TCR beta motif of several highly homologous variants.

Quantitative 5'-RACE with molecular barcodes generated TCR beta libraries. In TCRdb, the 5' RACE reads were re-called with MiXCR into one record per CDR3 protein. The data show roughly 220,000 distinct CDR3 sequences, approximately 20% seen once. J is TRBJ1-1 and V is TRBV4-1; D is perhaps TRBD1 (5 bases). The sequence was obtained from a male donor with ankylosing spondylitis. The sequenced sample consisted of blood, either unsorted or a sorted T cell fraction (not recorded which). CDR3 in DNA: TGCGCCAGCAGCCAAGTACCACTTGGGGCCATGAACACTGAAGCTTTCTTT. Protein sequence: CASSQVPLGAMNTEAFF.